This T cell receptor beta chain was sequenced during a study of relationships among human T cell subsets. Whole-study findings and limits: Over 50% of CD8+ cytotoxic sequences were in clones over 100 reads; regulatory and Th2 had few. Th1, Th2 and regulatory subsets overlapped substantially in CDR3 sequences.

Comment on this clonotype: The antigen is unknown.

The Th1 cells were the flow-through after CD25, CD56 and CD294 bead selections. The T cell receptor alpha and beta CDR3 regions were amplified from mRNA by semiquantitative ARM-PCR. Exponential amplification used communal superprimers after tagged nested gene-specific primers in ARM-PCR. MiXCR was run by TCRdb on the multiplex PCR reads, yielding one entry per CDR3 protein. The table shows 13,000 or so distinct CDR3 sequences, with roughly 68% occurring only once. Material: CD4+ Th1 cells sorted from blood. The clonotype comes from a man aged 35 to 55 in good health.

CDR3 in amino acids: CASSIRAGRNEQFF. The CDR3, as DNA: TGTGCCAGTAGTATACGAGCCGGGAGGAATGAGCAGTTCTTC. The chain employs TRBV19 and TRBJ2-1, with 7 bases matching TRBD2. V shed 2 bases, J shed 7 bases, and the junction held 5 bases outside the gene matches. The CDR3 covers 14 residues. Germline-derived CDR1 and CDR2 are LNHDA and SQIVND (reference sequence).